This T cell receptor (beta chain) was captured by sequencing in a study of blood T cell repertoires in COVID-19. About the study: PBMCs, B-cell-depleted T cells, or T cells were the source of the cDNA or gDNA that made up the material.

Authors' processing steps: From reference gene primer amplification, estimates of nucleated cell counts were derived. The data were produced by immunoSEQ multiplex PCR, yet TCRdb's version contains in-frame clones alone and is incomplete. That table is the source of V, J and clone size, and D and trimming were worked out from the DNA. Of approximately 670,000 clones in the sample, about 90% were seen once. The junction had 10 bases not matched to a gene; V was cut back by 1 base and J by 6 bases. This CDR3 comprises 16 residues. Germline V CDR1 and CDR2: LGHDT, YNNKEL (reference sequence). This clonotype originated in a woman aged 18-29 years with acute or convalescent COVID-19. This chain connects TRBV3-1 (or the pseudogene TRBV3-2) to TRBJ1-2; 8 bases are a match to TRBD1. Sequencing was done on a sample of peripheral blood. This CDR3 is CASSQGWGQGANGYTF. The CDR3 DNA is TGTGCCAGCAGCCAAGGCTGGGGGCAGGGGGCGAATGGCTACACCTTC.